Described below is a single T cell receptor (beta chain) sequence and its context. Its antigen is unidentified. Profiling relied on immunoSEQ multiplex PCR, and the TCRdb table lists in-frame clones only, not all of them. This table has roughly 12,000 clones, around 90% appearing once. The sample comes from a study of T cell clonotyping in hematopoietic cell transplantation. The study's findings and limits: Recipient TCR diversity dropped after transplant; expanded clonotypes rose from day 30 to 180. Graft donor and pretransplant recipient Inverse Simpson Index values predicted broader posttransplant TCR diversity.

The CDR3 contains 16 residues. CDR1 is SNHLY and CDR2 is FYNNEI in the germline V gene. V gave up 6 bases and J gave up 2 bases, with 19 bases separating them. The chain recombines TRBV2 with TRBJ1-2; D remains unclear. Sequencing was done on a sample of peripheral blood mononuclear cells. The clonotype was recovered from a woman between 45 and 60 years old in good health. Some clones in this sample may be carry-over from other donors' samples. CDR3 amino acids: CASRETLTTLNYGYTF. In nucleotides, the CDR3 is TGTGCCAGCAGGGAGACACTAACGACCTTAAACTATGGCTACACCTTC.